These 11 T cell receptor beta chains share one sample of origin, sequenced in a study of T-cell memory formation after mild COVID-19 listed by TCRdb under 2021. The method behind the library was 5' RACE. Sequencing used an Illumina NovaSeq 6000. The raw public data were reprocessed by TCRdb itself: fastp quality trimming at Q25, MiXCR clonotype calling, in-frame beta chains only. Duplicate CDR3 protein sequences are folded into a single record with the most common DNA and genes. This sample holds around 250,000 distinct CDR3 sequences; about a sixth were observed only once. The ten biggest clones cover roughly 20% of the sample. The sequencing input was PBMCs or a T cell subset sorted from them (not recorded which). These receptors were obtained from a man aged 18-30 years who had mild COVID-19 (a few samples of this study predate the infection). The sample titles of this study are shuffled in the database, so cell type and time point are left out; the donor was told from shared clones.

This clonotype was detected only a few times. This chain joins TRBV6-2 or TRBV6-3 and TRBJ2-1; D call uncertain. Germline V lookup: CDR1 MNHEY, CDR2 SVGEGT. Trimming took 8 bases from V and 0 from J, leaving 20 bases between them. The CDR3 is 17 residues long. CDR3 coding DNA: TGTGCCAGCGGATTCGATTTGCGGTTGAGCTCCTACAATGAGCAGTTCTTC. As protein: CASGFDLRLSSYNEQFF.

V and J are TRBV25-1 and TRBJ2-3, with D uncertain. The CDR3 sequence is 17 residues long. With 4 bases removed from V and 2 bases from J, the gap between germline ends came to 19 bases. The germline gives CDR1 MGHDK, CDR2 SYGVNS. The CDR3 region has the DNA TGTGCCAGCAGTGGATCCTCCGGCAGACCGGCCACAGATACGCAGTATTTT. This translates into CASSGSSGRPATDTQYF. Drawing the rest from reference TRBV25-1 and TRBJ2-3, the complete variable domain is EADIYQTPRYLVIGTGKKITLECSQTMGHDKMYWYQQDPGMELHLIHYSYGVNSTEKGDLSSESTVSRIRTEHFPLTLESARPSHTSQYLCASSGSSGRPATDTQYFGPGTRLTVL.

The DNA for the CDR3 is TGCGCCAGCATAAGGGGTGTGGCAGATGACACTGAAGCTTTCTTT. It encodes CASIRGVADDTEAFF. The chain uses TRBV5-1 and TRBJ1-1, with D possibly being TRBD1 (5 bases). Per the germline V gene, CDR1 is SGHRS and CDR2 is YFSETQ. V was cut by 6 bases and J by 3 bases, with 18 bases left in between. The CDR3 contains 15 residues.

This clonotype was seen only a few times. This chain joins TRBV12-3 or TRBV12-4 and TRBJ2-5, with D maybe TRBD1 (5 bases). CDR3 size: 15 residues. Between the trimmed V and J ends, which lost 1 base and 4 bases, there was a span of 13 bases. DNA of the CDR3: TGTGCCAGCAGTTTAGTCTCTGGGGCTGGAGAGACCCAGTACTTC. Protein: CASSLVSGAGETQYF.

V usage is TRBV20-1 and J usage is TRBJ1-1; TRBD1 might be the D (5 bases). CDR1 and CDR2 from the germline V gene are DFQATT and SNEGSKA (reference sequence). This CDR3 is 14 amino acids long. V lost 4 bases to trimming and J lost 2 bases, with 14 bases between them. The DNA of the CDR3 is TGCAGTGCTACGGCTCTAGGGGAAAACACTGAAGCTTTCTTT. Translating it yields CSATALGENTEAFF.

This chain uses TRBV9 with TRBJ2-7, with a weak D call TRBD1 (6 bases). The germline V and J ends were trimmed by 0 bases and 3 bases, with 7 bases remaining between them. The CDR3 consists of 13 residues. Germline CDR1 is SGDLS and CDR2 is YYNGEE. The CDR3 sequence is CASSVGGHYEQYF. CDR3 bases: TGTGCCAGCAGCGTAGGGGGACACTACGAGCAGTACTTC.

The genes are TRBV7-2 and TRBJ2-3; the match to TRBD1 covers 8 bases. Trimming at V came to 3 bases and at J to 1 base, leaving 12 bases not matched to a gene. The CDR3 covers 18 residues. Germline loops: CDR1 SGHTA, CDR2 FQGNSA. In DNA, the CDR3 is TGTGCCAGCAGCTTTATTAACTGGAGACAGGGGCGCACAGATACGCAGTATTTT. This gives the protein CASSFINWRQGRTDTQYF.

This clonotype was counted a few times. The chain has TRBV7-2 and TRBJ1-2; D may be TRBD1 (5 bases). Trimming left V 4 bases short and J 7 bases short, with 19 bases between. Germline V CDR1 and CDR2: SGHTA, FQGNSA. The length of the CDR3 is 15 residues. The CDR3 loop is CASSSPPAGSVGYTF. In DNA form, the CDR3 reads TGTGCCAGCAGCTCCCCCCCGGCAGGGAGTGTTGGCTACACCTTC.

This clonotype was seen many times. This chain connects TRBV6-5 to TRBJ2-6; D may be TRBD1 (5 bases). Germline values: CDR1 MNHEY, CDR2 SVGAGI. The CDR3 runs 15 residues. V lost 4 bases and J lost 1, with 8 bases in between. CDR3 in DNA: TGTGCCAGCAGTTCGACAGAATCTGGGGCCAACGTCCTGACTTTC. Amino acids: CASSSTESGANVLTF.

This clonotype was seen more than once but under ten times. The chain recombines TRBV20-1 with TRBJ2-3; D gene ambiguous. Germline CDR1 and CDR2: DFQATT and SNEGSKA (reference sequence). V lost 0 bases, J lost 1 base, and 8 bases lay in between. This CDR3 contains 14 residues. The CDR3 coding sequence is TGCAGTGCTAGAGATAGCAGCCGCACAGATACGCAGTATTTT. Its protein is CSARDSSRTDTQYF.

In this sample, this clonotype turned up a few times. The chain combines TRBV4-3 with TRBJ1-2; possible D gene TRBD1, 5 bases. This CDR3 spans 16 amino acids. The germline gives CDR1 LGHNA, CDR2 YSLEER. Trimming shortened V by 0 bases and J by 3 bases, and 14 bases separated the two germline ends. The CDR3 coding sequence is TGCGCCAGCAGCCAAGATGGAGGGACGAGCTACTATGGCTACACCTTC. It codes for CASSQDGGTSYYGYTF.